A single sample gave rise to the 23 T cell receptor beta chains below, sequenced in a study of cytomegalovirus exposure and HLA in healthy donors. The PCR contained 60 Vbeta and 13 Jbeta primers. Clones were sequenced by immunoSEQ multiplex PCR, and TCRdb holds only the in-frame ones, with some missing. The table has 70,000 to 85,000 clones, roughly 60% seen once. Source material: PBMCs. Receptor source: a man aged 25 to 45 in good health and CMV-seropositive.

In its sample, this clone was seen a few times. The J gene is TRBJ1-2, the V gene TRBV6-1; D is ambiguous. Germline CDR1 is MNHNS and CDR2 is SASEGT. The CDR3 runs 15 residues. V was trimmed by 2 bases and J by 4 bases, leaving 14 bases between them. CDR3 protein: CASSERAVAVYGYTF. The DNA of the CDR3 is TGTGCCAGCAGTGAAAGAGCGGTGGCAGTCTATGGCTACACCTTC.

This clone was observed once. This sequence joins TRBV25-1 and TRBJ2-2; 9 positions agree with TRBD2. Germline-derived CDR1 and CDR2 are MGHDK and SYGVNS. Losses at the gene ends were 3 bases for V and 2 bases for J; bases not matched to a gene: 4. CDR3 length equals 16 residues. The CDR3 region is CASSDAREGNTGELFF. The CDR3 region has the DNA TGTGCCAGCAGTGATGCGCGGGAGGGAAACACCGGGGAGCTGTTTTTT.

V and J are TRBV14 and TRBJ2-7; 15 bases line up with TRBD2. This CDR3 region has 18 residues. The J segment lost 3 bases and the V segment lost 1 base, leaving 7 bases of the junction unmatched. In germline, CDR1 is SGHDN, CDR2 FVKESK. CDR3 sequence reads: CASSQGTSGGANGYEQYF. In DNA, the CDR3 is TGTGCCAGCAGCCAAGGGACTAGCGGGGGGGCTAACGGCTACGAGCAGTACTTC.

The gene calls are TRBV6-6 and TRBJ2-1; D ambiguous. V was trimmed by 11 bases and J by 1 base, leaving 12 bases between them. CDR1 is MNHNY and CDR2 is SVGAGI in the germline V gene (reference sequence). CDR3 size: 13 residues. The CDR3 protein is CASLVGSYNEQFF. CDR3 bases: TGTGCCTCCCTCGTCGGTTCCTACAATGAGCAGTTCTTC.

This clone has just a few counts. The CDR3 DNA is TGTGCCAGCAGTTTAGACGGCGGGGAAGCTTTCTTT. Its translation: CASSLDGGEAFF. V usage is TRBV28 and J usage is TRBJ1-1, with D uncertain. CDR1 and CDR2 (germline): MDHEN, SYDVKM. The CDR3 totals 12 residues. The ends were cut back, 2 bases at V and 8 bases at J, with 9 bases in the middle. The whole variable domain, remainder taken from reference TRBV28 and TRBJ1-1, is DVKVTQSSRYLVKRTGEKVFLECVQDMDHENMFWYRQDPGLGLRLIYFSYDVKMKEKGDIPEGYSVSREKKERFSLILESASTNQTSMYLCASSLDGGEAFFGQGTRLTVV.

The rearrangement joins TRBV10-2 to TRBJ1-2; 8 positions match TRBD1. Germline lookup yields CDR1 WSHSY and CDR2 SAAADI. The CDR3 covers 14 residues. V lost 6 bases to trimming and J lost 2 bases; unmatched junction nucleotides: 5. The CDR3 reads CASRQGGRNYGYTF. CDR3 bases: TGCGCCAGCAGACAGGGGGGGCGCAACTATGGCTACACCTTC.

V and J are TRBV10-3 and TRBJ1-6, with unresolved D. From germline, CDR1 is ENHRY and CDR2 SYGVKD. The CDR3 totals 18 residues. V was trimmed by 7 bases and J by 0 bases, leaving 19 bases between them. The CDR3 region is CAIKRVRRESSYNSPLHF. For the CDR3, the DNA is TGTGCCATCAAAAGGGTCAGACGGGAAAGCTCCTATAATTCACCCCTCCACTTT.

This chain connects TRBV28 to TRBJ1-2; 7 bases agree with TRBD1. V gave up 6 bases and J gave up 8 bases; unmatched junction bases: 9. In germline, CDR1 is MDHEN, CDR2 SYDVKM. This CDR3 contains 13 residues. In DNA form, the CDR3 reads TGTGCCAGCAGCCGCCAGGGGGGTCAGGGCTACACCTTC. This sequence encodes CASSRQGGQGYTF.

CDR3 region: CASRTTGGVTQYF. Here the CDR3 DNA reads TGTGCCAGCAGGACGACAGGGGGAGTGACCCAGTACTTC. The gene calls are TRBV7-9 and TRBJ2-5; 9 bases map to TRBD1. This CDR3 is 13 amino acids long. The germline gives CDR1 SEHNR, CDR2 FQNEAQ (reference sequence). With 6 bases clipped from V and 7 bases from J, the junction kept 6 bases outside the gene matches. Supplemented by reference TRBV7-9 and TRBJ2-5, the full variable domain reads DTGVSQNPRHKITKRGQNVTFRCDPISEHNRLYWYRQTLGQGPEFLTYFQNEAQLEKSRLLSDRFSAERPKGSFSTLEIQRTEQGDSAMYLCASRTTGGVTQYFGPGTRLLVL.

This clone appeared a single time. This chain links TRBV2 with TRBJ2-5, with 7 bases aligning to TRBD2. This CDR3 comprises 14 residues. Germline CDR1 SNHLY, CDR2 FYNNEI. Losses at the gene ends were 5 bases for V and 2 bases for J; bases not matched to a gene: 5. CDR3 amino acids: CASSPFGGQETQYF. CDR3 nucleotides: TGTGCCAGCAGTCCCTTCGGGGGGCAAGAGACCCAGTACTTC.

This clone was recorded only once. The chain combines TRBV27 with TRBJ1-2; D may be TRBD1 (5 bases). The CDR3 is 13 residues long. CDR1 and CDR2 (germline): MNHEY, SMNVEV (reference sequence). V was clipped by 2 bases and J by 2 bases, with 6 bases between them. Here the CDR3 DNA reads TGTGCCAGCAGTTTAGGGGGGAACTATGGCTACACCTTC. This sequence encodes CASSLGGNYGYTF.

The J gene is TRBJ2-7, the V gene TRBV19; maybe TRBD1 (6 bases). Trimming took off 5 bases at V and 5 bases at J, with 16 bases between the two ends. The CDR3 loop spans 14 amino acids. The germline V gene encodes CDR1 LNHDA and CDR2 SQIVND (reference sequence). CDR3 amino acids: CASSRLQGAHEQYF. CDR3 coding DNA: TGTGCCAGTAGTCGACTACAGGGTGCCCACGAGCAGTACTTC.

The chain is built from TRBV29-1 and TRBJ1-2; 8 bases match TRBD1. J lost 8 bases, V lost 5 bases, and 13 bases had no gene match. Germline V CDR1 and CDR2: SQVTM, ANQGSEA. The CDR3 sequence is 14 residues long. The CDR3 spells CSVPPSDRGGGYTF. CDR3 in DNA: TGCAGCGTTCCCCCCAGCGACAGGGGCGGGGGCTACACCTTC.

This chain uses TRBV30 with TRBJ1-5; tentatively, D is TRBD1 (5 bases). The CDR3 totals 17 residues. The V gene's germline CDR1 is GTSNPN and CDR2 SVGIG (reference sequence). V was pared by 0 bases and J by 2 bases, with 17 bases between. The CDR3 here is CAWSVNFLARGNQPQHF. DNA of the CDR3: TGTGCCTGGAGTGTAAATTTTTTGGCCAGGGGCAATCAGCCCCAGCATTTT.

The chain links TRBV6-5 to TRBJ2-3; weak D call: TRBD1 (6 bases). Germline V CDR1 and CDR2: MNHEY, SVGAGI. Trimming removed 5 bases at V and 2 bases at J, with 8 bases between. The length of the CDR3 is 13 residues. This CDR3 reads CASSRDITDTQYF. The CDR3 DNA is TGTGCCAGCAGTAGGGACATCACAGATACGCAGTATTTT.

The chain links TRBV28 to TRBJ2-5; weak D call: TRBD2 (7 bases). V was trimmed by 6 bases and J by 2 bases, leaving 13 bases between them. Germline V gene lookup returns CDR1 MDHEN and CDR2 SYDVKM. This CDR3 is 14 amino acids long. CDR3 sequence reads: CASSSGGFQETQYF. The CDR3 DNA reads as TGTGCCAGCAGCTCGGGGGGCTTTCAAGAGACCCAGTACTTC.

J is TRBJ1-2 and V is TRBV4-2; D is uncertain. The CDR3 totals 14 residues. The V end lost 6 bases, the J end lost 7 bases, and 18 bases lay between the germline ends. Germline V gene data show CDR1 as LGHNA and CDR2 as YNFKEQ. The CDR3 loop is CASRADGESSGYTF. In DNA, the CDR3 is TGTGCCAGCAGGGCCGACGGGGAGAGTAGTGGCTACACCTTC.

A few counts support this clone. This chain connects TRBV27 to TRBJ1-1; possibly TRBD1 for D (5 bases). The CDR3 has 14 amino acids. CDR1 and CDR2 from the germline V gene are MNHEY and SMNVEV (reference sequence). Trimming took 2 bases from V and 3 from J, leaving 10 bases between them. The CDR3 spells CASSLLGVDTEAFF. The CDR3 DNA sequence: TGTGCCAGCAGTTTACTAGGGGTCGACACTGAAGCTTTCTTT.

J is TRBJ2-1 and V is TRBV29-1; a possible D gene is TRBD1 (6 bases). Trimming took off 6 bases at V and 5 bases at J, with 11 bases between the two ends. CDR1 is SQVTM and CDR2 is ANQGSEA in the germline V gene. This CDR3 contains 12 residues. This chain's CDR3 is CSVEGDHNEQFF. In DNA, the CDR3 is TGCAGCGTCGAGGGGGACCACAATGAGCAGTTCTTC.

The chain uses TRBV7-2 and TRBJ1-4; D might be TRBD1 (5 bases). The V gene lost 7 bases and the J gene lost 7 bases, with 13 bases spanning the gap. Germline V gene data show CDR1 as SGHTA and CDR2 as FQGNSA. This CDR3 is 13 amino acids long. The CDR3 nucleotides read TGTGCCAGCACGGAAGGGGCGGTTGAAAAACTGTTTTTT. Amino acid sequence: CASTEGAVEKLFF.

Here the CDR3 DNA reads TGCGCCAGCGGACGGACTAGCGGATCCTACAATGAGCAGTTCTTC. Its protein product is CASGRTSGSYNEQFF. V usage is TRBV4-3 and J usage is TRBJ2-1; 10 bases are a match to TRBD2. The CDR3 covers 15 residues. The junction had 5 bases not matched to a gene; V was cut back by 8 bases and J by 1 base. The V gene's germline CDR1 is LGHNA and CDR2 YSLEER.

The table lists this clone with a count of one. The chain combines TRBV6-5 with TRBJ2-5, with 7 bases aligning to TRBD2. The end of the DNA aligns better with TRBJ2-7, so the J call may be wrong. Germline V gene data show CDR1 as MNHEY and CDR2 as SVGAGI. This CDR3 is 15 amino acids long. The CDR3 DNA sequence: TGTGCCAGCAGGGCTGGAGCTAGCGGCTCCTACGAGCAGTACTTC. Its protein is CASRAGASGSYEQYF.

This clone was observed once. The chain has TRBV7-3 and TRBJ2-3; 8 nucleotides align to TRBD2. Germline V lookup: CDR1 SGHTA, CDR2 FQGTGA. There are 15 residues in the CDR3. J lost 2 bases, V lost 3 bases, and 4 bases had no gene match. The CDR3 protein is CASSFTSGYTDTQYF. The CDR3 nucleotides are TGTGCCAGCAGCTTCACTAGCGGATACACAGATACGCAGTATTTT.